This TCR beta chain was identified in a study of shared clonotypes between healthy human individuals (dated by TCRdb to the early 2020s). For the wider study: A couple of women and a few men aged 18 to 49 years were included in the cohort. Per donor, three plates each were used for CD4 naive and CD4 memory, two for CD8 naive, and one for CD8 memory. Blood TCR repertoires of roughly 5 healthy adults were deeply sequenced to estimate repertoire size and the extent of clonotype sharing between individuals. Libraries were prepared and TCR repertoires were sequenced by different laboratories using diverse techniques, in order to increase sequencing depth and limit assay-specific biases. Between about 0.8 and 9 billion PBMCs per donor were obtained by leukapheresis.

Healthy HIV-negative adults with no recently reported acute infections or vaccinations were included as donors. All donors were Caucasian adults living in Nashville, Tennessee, USA. CD4+ T cells were enriched by magnetic negative selection, after which naive cells were positively selected on CD45RA and the negative fraction was taken as the memory subset. After blood collection by leukapheresis, PBMCs were isolated using Ficoll-Histopaque density gradient centrifugation and then cryopreserved in the vapor phase of liquid nitrogen. Analytical flow cytometry was used to check the purity and quantity of every magnetically sorted T cell population. Genomic DNA was isolated from every sorted fraction and measured by UV absorbance on a Nanodrop 2000c. In the case of this clone: The specificity of this receptor is unknown. Within one base of it there is no much larger clone, and no base qualities were kept.

TCR CDR3 regions were amplified from genomic DNA by multiplex PCR using the deep immunoSEQ assay. Genomic DNA extracted from each cell subset was distributed evenly over all wells of several immunoSEQ 96-well plates, and each plate served as one replicate. Each replicate PCR for sorted subsets received about 180 ng genomic DNA, equal to tens of thousands of T cell genomes. Purified libraries were measured with a Qubit 3.0 fluorometer, size-checked on a Bioanalyzer 2100, and measured again with the KAPA Library Quantification kit. Each immunoSEQ 96-well plate was sequenced on its own single-read 150-cycle Illumina NextSeq 550 flow cell. The study's own analysis went as follows. Because only junctional sequences without quality scores were contained in the immunoSEQ output, filtering matching that applied to full-length reads could not be performed. To assign V/J genes and CDR3, sequences were annotated using PyIR, a Python wrapper for IgBLAST v1.9, with IMGT germline references. Reads were filtered out if the reads had weak V/J assignments (E-value above 1e-6), no CDR3, stop codons, out-of-frame junctions, or ambiguous translated residues. V3J clonotypes were defined as sequences sharing an identical inferred V gene, J gene, and CDR3 amino acid sequence. Percentage overlap between repertoires was computed as shared unique clonotypes divided by the size of the smaller repertoire. Repertoire richness was assessed with RTK rarefaction, the Chao1 estimator, and Recon v2.1 estimates of unobserved clonotypes. OLGA was used to compute generation probabilities for all TCRbeta clonotypes that the gDNA method yielded from a few donors. TCRdb obtained this table from immuneACCESS and retained in-frame rearrangements with V and J assigned. These tables miss some clones; where compared with another copy, unresolved V genes account for less than half of the shortfall, and the remainder is unexplained. V and J calls plus clone size are reproduced from that table; the DNA served to infer D and trimming. Present in this sample are around 330,000 clones, 74% of which were seen just once. The top ten clonotypes cover approximately 10% of the sample.

What the research found in general, with its limitations: Compared with non-shared clonotypes, clonotypes shared by all four sorted-subset donors had higher generation probabilities. Sampling was limited to blood, and TCR repertoires in tissue likely differ from TCR repertoires in blood. Pairwise subsampling led to the expectation that sequencing depth would affect the degree of clonotype sharing among donors. Roughly 5.2% of naive CD4, 3.5% of naive CD8, 2% to 2.5% of memory CD4, and more than 0.35% of memory CD8 clonotypes were shared across several donors. Naive subsets generally had larger estimated clonotype richness than memory subsets. Incomplete sequencing was indicated by rarefaction of sorted-subset datasets, despite the large sequencing depth. The genetic and exposure-history diversity represented was limited by the small number of donors.

Including the terminal cysteine and phenylalanine, the CDR3 comprises 12 residues. Left in the record is the CDR3 DNA by itself, 36 bases read in frame from the first base. The germline V gene sets CDR1 to MDHEN and CDR2 to SYDVKM. V and J are truncated by 7 bases and 8 bases respectively, leaving an intervening sequence of 11 bases. The receptor chain draws on TRBV28 and TRBJ2-2; no confident D gene assignment can be made. Sequencing was performed on memory CD4+ T cells sorted from blood. The cell subset or site label here, explained by the study, means: CD45RA-negative fraction. The clonotype comes from a man in his thirties or forties in good health. The base sequence is TGTGCCAGCACCCTCCGCGTTGGGGAGCTGTTTTTT. Translated, this is CASTLRVGELFF.